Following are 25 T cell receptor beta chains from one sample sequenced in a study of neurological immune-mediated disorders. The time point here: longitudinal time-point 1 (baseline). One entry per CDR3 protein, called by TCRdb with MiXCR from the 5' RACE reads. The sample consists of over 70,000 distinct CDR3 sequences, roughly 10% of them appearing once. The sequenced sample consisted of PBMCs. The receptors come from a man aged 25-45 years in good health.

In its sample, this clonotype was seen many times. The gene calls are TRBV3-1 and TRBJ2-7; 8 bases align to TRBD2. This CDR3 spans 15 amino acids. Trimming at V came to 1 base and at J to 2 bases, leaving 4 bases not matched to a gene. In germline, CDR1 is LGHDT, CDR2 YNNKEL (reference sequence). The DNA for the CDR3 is TGTGCCAGCAGCCAAGCGGCCGGGGGGGCCTACGAGCAGTACTTC. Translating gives CASSQAAGGAYEQYF.

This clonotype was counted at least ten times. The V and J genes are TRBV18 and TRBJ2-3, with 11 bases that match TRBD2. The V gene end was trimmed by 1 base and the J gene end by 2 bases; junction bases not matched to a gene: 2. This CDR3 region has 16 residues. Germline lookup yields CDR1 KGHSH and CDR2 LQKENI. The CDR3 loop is CASSPRTSGYTDTQYF. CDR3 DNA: TGTGCCAGCTCACCACGGACTAGCGGGTACACAGATACGCAGTATTTT.

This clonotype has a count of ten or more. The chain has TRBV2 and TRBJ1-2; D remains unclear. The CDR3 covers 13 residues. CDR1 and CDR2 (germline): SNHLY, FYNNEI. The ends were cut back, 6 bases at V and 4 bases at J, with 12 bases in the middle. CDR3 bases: TGTGCCAGCAGCCCCACCGGGCCCTATGGCTACACCTTC. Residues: CASSPTGPYGYTF.

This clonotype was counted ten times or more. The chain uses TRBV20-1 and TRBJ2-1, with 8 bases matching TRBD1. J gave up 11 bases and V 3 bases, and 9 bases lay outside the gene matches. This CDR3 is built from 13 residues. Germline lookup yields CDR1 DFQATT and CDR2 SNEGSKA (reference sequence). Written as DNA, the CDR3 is TGCAGTGCTAGTCATCAGGGGGCATCTCAGCAGTTCTTC. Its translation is CSASHQGASQQFF.

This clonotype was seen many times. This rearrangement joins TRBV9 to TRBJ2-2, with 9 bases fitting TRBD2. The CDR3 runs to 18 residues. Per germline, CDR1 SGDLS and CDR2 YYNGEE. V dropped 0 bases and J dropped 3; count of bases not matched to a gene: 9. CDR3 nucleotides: TGTGCCAGCAGCGTAGCGCCTAGCGGGACAATCCACACCGGGGAGCTGTTTTTT. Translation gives CASSVAPSGTIHTGELFF.

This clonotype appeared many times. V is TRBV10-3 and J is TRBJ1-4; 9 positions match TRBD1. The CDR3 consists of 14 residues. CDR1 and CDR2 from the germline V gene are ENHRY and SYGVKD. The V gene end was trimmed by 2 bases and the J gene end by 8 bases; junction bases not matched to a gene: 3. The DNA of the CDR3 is TGTGCCATCAGTGAGGGGACAGGGAGCGAAAAACTGTTTTTT. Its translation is CAISEGTGSEKLFF.

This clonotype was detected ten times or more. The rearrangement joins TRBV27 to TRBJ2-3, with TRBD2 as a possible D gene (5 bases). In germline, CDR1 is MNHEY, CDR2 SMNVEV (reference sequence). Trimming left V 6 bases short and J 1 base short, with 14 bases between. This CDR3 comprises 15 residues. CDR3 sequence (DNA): TGTGCCAGCAGCGACCGGTTCGGGGGCACAGATACGCAGTATTTT. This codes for CASSDRFGGTDTQYF.

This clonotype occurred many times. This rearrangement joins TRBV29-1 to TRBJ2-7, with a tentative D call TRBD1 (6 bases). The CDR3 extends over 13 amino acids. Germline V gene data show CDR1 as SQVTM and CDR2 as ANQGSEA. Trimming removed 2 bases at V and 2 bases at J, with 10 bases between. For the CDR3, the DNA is TGCAGCGTTGAACGGCAGGGGACCTACGAGCAGTACTTC. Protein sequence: CSVERQGTYEQYF.

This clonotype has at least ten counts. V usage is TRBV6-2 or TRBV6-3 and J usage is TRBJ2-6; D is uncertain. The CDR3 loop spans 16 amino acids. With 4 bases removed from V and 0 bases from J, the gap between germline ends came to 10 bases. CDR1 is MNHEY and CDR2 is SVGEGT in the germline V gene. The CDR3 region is CASSSPGSSGANVLTF. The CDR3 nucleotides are TGTGCCAGCAGTTCGCCGGGCAGCTCTGGGGCCAACGTCCTGACTTTC.

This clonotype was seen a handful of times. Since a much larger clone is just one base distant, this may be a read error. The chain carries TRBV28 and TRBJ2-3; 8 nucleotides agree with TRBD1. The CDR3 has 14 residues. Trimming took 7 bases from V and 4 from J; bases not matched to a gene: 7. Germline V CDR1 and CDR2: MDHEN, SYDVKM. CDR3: CASNRGRGSDTQYF. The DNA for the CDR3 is TGTGCCAGCAACAGGGGGAGAGGGTCAGATACGCAGTATTTT.

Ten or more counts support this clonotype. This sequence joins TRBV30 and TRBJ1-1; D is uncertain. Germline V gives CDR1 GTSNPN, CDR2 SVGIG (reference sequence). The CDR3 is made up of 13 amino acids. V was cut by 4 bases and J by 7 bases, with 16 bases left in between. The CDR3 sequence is CAWKGPLGYEAFF. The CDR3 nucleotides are TGTGCCTGGAAAGGCCCTCTGGGCTATGAAGCTTTCTTT.

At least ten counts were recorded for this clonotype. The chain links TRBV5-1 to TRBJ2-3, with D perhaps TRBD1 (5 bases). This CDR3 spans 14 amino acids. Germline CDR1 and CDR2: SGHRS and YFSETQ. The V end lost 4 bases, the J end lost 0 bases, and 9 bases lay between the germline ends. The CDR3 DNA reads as TGCGCCAGCAGCCAACAGGAAAGCACAGATACGCAGTATTTT. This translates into CASSQQESTDTQYF.

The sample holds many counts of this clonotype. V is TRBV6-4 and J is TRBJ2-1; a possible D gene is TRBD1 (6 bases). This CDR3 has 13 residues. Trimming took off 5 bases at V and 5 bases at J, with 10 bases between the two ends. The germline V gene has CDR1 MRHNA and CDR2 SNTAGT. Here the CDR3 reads CASSLDRNNEQFF. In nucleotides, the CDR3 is TGTGCCAGCAGTCTTGACAGGAACAATGAGCAGTTCTTC.

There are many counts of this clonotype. In DNA form, the CDR3 reads TGTGCCAGCACCACGTCACCCAATCAGCCCCAGCATTTT. Amino acid sequence: CASTTSPNQPQHF. This sequence joins TRBV11-2 and TRBJ1-5; D is unclear. Trimming cost V 7 bases and J 3 bases, with 10 bases left between them. Per the germline V gene, CDR1 is SGHAT and CDR2 is FQNNGV. The CDR3 is made up of 13 amino acids.

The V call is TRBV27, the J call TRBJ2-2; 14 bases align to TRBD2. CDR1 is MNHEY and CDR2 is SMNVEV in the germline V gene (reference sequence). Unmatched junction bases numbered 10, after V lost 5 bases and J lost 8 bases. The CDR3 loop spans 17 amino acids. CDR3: CASSEEGLAGESGELFF. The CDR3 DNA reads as TGTGCCAGCAGTGAAGAGGGACTAGCGGGAGAATCTGGGGAGCTGTTTTTT.

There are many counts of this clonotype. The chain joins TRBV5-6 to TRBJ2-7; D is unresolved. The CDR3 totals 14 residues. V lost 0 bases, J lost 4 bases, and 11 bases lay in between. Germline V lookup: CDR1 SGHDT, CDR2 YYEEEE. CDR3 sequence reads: CASSLGQLLYEQYF. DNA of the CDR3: TGTGCCAGCAGCTTGGGACAACTCCTTTACGAGCAGTACTTC.

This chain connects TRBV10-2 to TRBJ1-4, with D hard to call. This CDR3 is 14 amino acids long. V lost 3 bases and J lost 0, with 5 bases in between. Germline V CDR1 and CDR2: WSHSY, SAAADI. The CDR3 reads CASSEIATNEKLFF. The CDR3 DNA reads TGCGCCAGCAGTGAAATAGCAACTAATGAAAAACTGTTTTTT.

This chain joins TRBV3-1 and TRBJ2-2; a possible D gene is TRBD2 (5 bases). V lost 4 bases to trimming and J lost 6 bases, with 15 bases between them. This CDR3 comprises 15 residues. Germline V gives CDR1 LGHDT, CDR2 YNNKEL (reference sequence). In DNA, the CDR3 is TGTGCCAGCAGCCGAACGACTATGAGTGCCGGGGAGCTGTTTTTT. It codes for CASSRTTMSAGELFF.

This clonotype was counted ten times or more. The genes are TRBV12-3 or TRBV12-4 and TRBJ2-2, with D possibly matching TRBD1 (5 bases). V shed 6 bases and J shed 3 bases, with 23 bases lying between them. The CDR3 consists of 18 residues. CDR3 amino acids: CASSSTVGSPYYTGELFF. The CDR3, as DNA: TGTGCCAGCAGCTCGACAGTGGGGTCCCCCTATTACACCGGGGAGCTGTTTTTT.

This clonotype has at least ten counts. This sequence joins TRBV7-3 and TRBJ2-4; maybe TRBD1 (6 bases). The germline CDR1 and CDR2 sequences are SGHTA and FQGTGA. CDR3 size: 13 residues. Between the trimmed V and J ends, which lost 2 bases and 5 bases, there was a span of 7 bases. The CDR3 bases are TGTGCCAGCAGCTTACCAGGGGAAAACATTCAGTACTTC. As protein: CASSLPGENIQYF.

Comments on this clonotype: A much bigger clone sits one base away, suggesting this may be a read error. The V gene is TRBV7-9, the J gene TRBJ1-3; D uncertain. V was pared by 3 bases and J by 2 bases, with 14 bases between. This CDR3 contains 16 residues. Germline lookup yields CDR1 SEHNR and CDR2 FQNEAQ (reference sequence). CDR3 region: CASSLEWADTGNTIYF. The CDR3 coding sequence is TGTGCCAGCAGCTTGGAGTGGGCTGATACTGGAAACACCATATATTTT. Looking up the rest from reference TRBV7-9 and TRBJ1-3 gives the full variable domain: DTGVSQNPRHKITKRGQNVTFRCDPISEHNRLYWYRQTLGQGPEFLTYFQNEAQLEKSRLLSDRFSAERPKGSFSTLEIQRTEQGDSAMYLCASSLEWADTGNTIYFGEGSWLTVV.

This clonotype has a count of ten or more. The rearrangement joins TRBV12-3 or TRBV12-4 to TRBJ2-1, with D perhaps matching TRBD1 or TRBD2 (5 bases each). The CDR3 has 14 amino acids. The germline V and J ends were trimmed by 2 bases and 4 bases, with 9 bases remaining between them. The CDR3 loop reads CASSLRDGYNEQFF. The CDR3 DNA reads TGTGCCAGCAGTTTACGGGACGGGTACAATGAGCAGTTCTTC.

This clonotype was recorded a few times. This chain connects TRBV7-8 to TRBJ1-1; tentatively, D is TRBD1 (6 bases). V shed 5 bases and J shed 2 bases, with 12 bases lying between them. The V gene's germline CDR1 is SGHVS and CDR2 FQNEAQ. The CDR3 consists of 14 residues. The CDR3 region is CASSQGGGNTEAFF. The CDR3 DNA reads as TGTGCCAGCAGCCAGGGAGGGGGAAACACTGAAGCTTTCTTT.

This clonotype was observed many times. In nucleotides, the CDR3 is TGCGCCAGCAGCCGCGGGACGGATAACAATGAGCAGTTCTTC. Encoded protein: CASSRGTDNNEQFF. The chain has TRBV5-1 and TRBJ2-1; D perhaps matches TRBD2 (6 bases). CDR1 is SGHRS, CDR2 YFSETQ, per germline. The germline V and J ends were trimmed by 4 bases and 5 bases, with 13 bases remaining between them. The CDR3 spans 14 residues.

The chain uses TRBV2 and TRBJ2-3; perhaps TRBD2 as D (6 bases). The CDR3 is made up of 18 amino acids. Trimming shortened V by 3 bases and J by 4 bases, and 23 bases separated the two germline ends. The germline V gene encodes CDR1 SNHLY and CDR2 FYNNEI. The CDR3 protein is CASSDGGWGSGQADTQYF. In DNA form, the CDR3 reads TGTGCCAGCAGTGATGGGGGTTGGGGTAGCGGCCAGGCAGATACGCAGTATTTT. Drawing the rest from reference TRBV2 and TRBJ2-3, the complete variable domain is EPEVTQTPSHQVTQMGQEVILRCVPISNHLYFYWYRQILGQKVEFLVSFYNNEISEKSEIFDDQFSVERPDGSNFTLKIRSTKLEDSAMYFCASSDGGWGSGQADTQYFGPGTRLTVL.